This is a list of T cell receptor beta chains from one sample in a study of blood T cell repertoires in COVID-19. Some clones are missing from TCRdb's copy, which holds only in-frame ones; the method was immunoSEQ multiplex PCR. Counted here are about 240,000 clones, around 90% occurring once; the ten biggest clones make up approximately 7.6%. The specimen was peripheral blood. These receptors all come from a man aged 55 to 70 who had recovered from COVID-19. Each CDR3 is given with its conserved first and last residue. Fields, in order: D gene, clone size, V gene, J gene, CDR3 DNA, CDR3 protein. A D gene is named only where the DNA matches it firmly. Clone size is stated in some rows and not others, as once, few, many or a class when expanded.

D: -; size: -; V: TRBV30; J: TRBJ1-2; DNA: TGTGCCTGGAGTGTTGGTGGGTGGAGTAGCGGCTACACCTTC; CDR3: CAWSVGGWSSGYTF
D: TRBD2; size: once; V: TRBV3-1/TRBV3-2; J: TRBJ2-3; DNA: TGTGCCAGCAGCCGACCGGGACTAGCTTCAGATACGCAGTATTTT; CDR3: CASSRPGLASDTQYF
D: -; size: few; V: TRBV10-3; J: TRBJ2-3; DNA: TGTGCCATCAGGGCGGAGGGGCCAGATACGCAGTATTTT; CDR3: CAIRAEGPDTQYF
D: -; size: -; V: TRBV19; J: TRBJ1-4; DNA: TGTGCCAGTAGTTTTCCGGGACACCCTGCAACTAATGAAAAACTGTTTTTT; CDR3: CASSFPGHPATNEKLFF
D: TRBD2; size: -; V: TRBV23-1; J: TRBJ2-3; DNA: TGCGCCAGCAGTCCAGTTCGGGGGGGTACAAGCACAGATACGCAGTATTTT; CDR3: CASSPVRGGTSTDTQYF
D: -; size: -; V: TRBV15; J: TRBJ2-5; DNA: TGTGCCACCAGCACCCGGTACAGGAGTGAGACCCAGTACTTC; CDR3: CATSTRYRSETQYF
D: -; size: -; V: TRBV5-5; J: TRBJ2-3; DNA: TGTGCCAGCAGCTGGGCCGCGGGAACCTGGGGTACGCAGTATTTT; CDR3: CASSWAAGTWGTQYF
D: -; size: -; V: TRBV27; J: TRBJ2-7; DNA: TGTGCCAGCAGTTTCTCGCCTGTTAGCGCCTTGAGCTCCTACGAGCAGTACTTC; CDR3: CASSFSPVSALSSYEQYF
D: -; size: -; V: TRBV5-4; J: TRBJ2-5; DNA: TGTGCCAGCAGGAAGGGTAGGGGGGGCTTCCGCCAAGAGACCCAGTACTTC; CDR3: CASRKGRGGFRQETQYF
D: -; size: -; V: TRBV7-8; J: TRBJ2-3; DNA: TGTGCCAGCAGCCCTCGGGTGGAGGCAGATACGCAGTATTTT; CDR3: CASSPRVEADTQYF
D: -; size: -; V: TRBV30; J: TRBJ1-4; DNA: TGTGCCGGGGGGGGGAATGAAAAACTGTTTTTT; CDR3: CAGGGNEKLFF
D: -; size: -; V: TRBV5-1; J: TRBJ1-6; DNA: TGCGCCAGCAGTTTAGGTCATCGGGATTCACCCCTCCACTTT; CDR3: CASSLGHRDSPLHF
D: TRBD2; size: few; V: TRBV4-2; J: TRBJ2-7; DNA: TGTGCCAGCAGCCAAGAAGGGCTAGCGGGGGGGCCGTCCTACGAGCAGTACTTC; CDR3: CASSQEGLAGGPSYEQYF
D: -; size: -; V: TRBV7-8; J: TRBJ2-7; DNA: TGTGCCAGCAGCTTTTATCCCCGGGTGGACGAGCAGTACTTC; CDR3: CASSFYPRVDEQYF
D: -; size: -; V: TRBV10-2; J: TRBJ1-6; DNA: TGCGCCAGCAGTGAGTTGACAGATTATAATTCACCCCTCCACTTT; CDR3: CASSELTDYNSPLHF
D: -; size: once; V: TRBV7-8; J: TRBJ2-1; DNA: TGTGCCAGCAGCAGAGGATTAGGACTAACCTACAATGAGCAGTTCTTC; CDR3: CASSRGLGLTYNEQFF
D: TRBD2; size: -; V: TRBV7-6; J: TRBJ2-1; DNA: TGTGCCAGCAGCCCCGGGGGGACCCATGAGCAGTTCTTC; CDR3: CASSPGGTHEQFF
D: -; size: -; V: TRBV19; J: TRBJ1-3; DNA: TGTGCCAGTAAGTTGCGCTCTGGAAACACCATATATTTT; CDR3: CASKLRSGNTIYF
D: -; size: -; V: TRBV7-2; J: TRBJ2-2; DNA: TGTGCCAGCAGCTTAGGTCTTTCGGGTGGGGAGCTGTTTTTT; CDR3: CASSLGLSGGELFF
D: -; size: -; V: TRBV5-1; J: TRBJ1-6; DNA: TGCGCCAGCAGCGTAGGACAGAAGAATAATTCACCCCTCCACTTT; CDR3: CASSVGQKNNSPLHF
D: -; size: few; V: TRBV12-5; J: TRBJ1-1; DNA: TGTGCTAGCCGCGAATTGAACACTGAAGCTTTCTTT; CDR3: CASRELNTEAFF
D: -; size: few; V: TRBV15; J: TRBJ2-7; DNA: TGTGCCACCAGCAGACAAAAGGCAGGGAAGCCCGAGCAGTACTTC; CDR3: CATSRQKAGKPEQYF
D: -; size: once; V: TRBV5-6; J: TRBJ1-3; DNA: TGTGCCAGCAGCTTGGGGTTTGGATCCACAGCCTCTGGAAACACCATATATTTT; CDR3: CASSLGFGSTASGNTIYF
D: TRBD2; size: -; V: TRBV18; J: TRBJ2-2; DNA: TGTGCCAGCTCACCTAAGTGGCTAGCGGGGAGTACCGGGGAGCTGTTTTTT; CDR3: CASSPKWLAGSTGELFF
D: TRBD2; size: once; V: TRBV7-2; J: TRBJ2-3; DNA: TGTGCCAGCAGCTTAGGGGGCGGGGGTAATACGCAGTATTTT; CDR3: CASSLGGGGNTQYF
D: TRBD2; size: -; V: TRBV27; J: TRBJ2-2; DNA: TGTGCCAGCAGTTTTCGACTAGCGGGGGGGATAAACACCGGGGAGCTGTTTTTT; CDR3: CASSFRLAGGINTGELFF
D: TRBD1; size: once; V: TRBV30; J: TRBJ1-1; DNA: TGTGCCTGGAGTGGACAGGGAAAGGGAGCTTTCTTT; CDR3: CAWSGQGKGAFF
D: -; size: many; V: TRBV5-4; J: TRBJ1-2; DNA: TGTGCCAGCAGCGCTAACAGCCTCACCACCTATGGCTACACCTTC; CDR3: CASSANSLTTYGYTF
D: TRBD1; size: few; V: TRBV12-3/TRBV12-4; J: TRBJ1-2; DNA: TGTGCCAGCAGTTGGGACAGCTATGGCTACACCTTC; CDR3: CASSWDSYGYTF
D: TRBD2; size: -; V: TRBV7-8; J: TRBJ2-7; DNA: TGTGCCAGCAGCCCAAGTCGGAGCGGGACCTACGAGCAGTACTTC; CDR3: CASSPSRSGTYEQYF
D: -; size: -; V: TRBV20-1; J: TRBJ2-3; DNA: TGCAGTGCTAGTAAGGCGGGGGCATTCACAGATACGCAGTATTTT; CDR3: CSASKAGAFTDTQYF
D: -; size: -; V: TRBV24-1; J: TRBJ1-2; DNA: TGTGCCACCAGTGCCTCGACAGCTAACTATGGCTACACCTTC; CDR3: CATSASTANYGYTF
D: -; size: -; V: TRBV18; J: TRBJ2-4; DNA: TGTGCCAGCTCACCCAACAACATCGGGGGTGGCATTCAGTACTTC; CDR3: CASSPNNIGGGIQYF
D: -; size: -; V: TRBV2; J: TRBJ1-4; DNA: TGTGCCAGCCGGGAGAACTCTAATGAAAAACTGTTTTTT; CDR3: CASRENSNEKLFF
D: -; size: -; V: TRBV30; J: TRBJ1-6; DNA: TGTGCCTGGAGCCTACAGGGTCATAATTCACCCCTCCACTTT; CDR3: CAWSLQGHNSPLHF
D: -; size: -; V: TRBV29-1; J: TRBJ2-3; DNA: TGCAGCGTTGAACGCCGCTCCGGGACAGATACGCAGTATTTT; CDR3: CSVERRSGTDTQYF
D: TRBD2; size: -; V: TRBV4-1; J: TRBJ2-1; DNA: TGCGCCAGCAGCCCGGTACTAGCGGGGGTCGGGCACTCACTGGGTGAGCAGTTCTTC; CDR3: CASSPVLAGVGHSLGEQFF
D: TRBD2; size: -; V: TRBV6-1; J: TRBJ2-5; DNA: TGTGCCAGCAGTGGACCCGGGACTAGCGGACAAGAGACCCAGTACTTC; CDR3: CASSGPGTSGQETQYF
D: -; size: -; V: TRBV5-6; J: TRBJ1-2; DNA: TGTGCCAGCAGCTTGTATTTTGGCTACACCTTC; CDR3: CASSLYFGYTF
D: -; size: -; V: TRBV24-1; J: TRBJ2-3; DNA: TGTGCCACCAGTGTGGCGGGGGCCGGCTCTAGCACAGATACGCAGTATTTT; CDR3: CATSVAGAGSSTDTQYF
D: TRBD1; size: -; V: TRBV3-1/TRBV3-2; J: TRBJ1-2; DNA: TGTGCCAGCAGCCACATCGGACAGGGAAGAGGCTATGGCTACACCTTC; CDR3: CASSHIGQGRGYGYTF
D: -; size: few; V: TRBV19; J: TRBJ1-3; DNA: TGTGCCAGTATAAAGAACAGGTTTTTCGACACCATATATTTT; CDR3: CASIKNRFFDTIYF
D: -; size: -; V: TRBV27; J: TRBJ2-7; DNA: TGTGCCAGCAGTTCTCGGGACAACTCCTACGAGCAGTACTTC; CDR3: CASSSRDNSYEQYF
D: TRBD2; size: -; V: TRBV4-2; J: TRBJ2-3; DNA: TGTGCCAGCAGCCTTACTAGCGAGAACACAGATACGCAGTATTTT; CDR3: CASSLTSENTDTQYF
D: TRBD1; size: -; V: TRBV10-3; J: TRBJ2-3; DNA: TGTGCCATCAGTTTCGGACAGGGGGTAAGGGAAGATACGCAGTATTTT; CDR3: CAISFGQGVREDTQYF
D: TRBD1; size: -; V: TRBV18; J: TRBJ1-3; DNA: TGTGCCAGCTCACCGGGACAGGCCAACTCTGGAAACACCATATATTTT; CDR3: CASSPGQANSGNTIYF
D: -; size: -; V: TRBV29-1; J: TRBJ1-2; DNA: TGCAGCCATTCAGCGGGACATAACTATGGCTACACCTTC; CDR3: CSHSAGHNYGYTF
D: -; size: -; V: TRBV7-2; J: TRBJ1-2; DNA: TGTGCCAGCCACCAAGGAGACCCGGTCCCCGTTCGGGGCTACACCTTC; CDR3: CASHQGDPVPVRGYTF
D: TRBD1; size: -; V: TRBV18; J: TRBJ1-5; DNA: TGTGCCAGCTCACCAAAAAATCAGGGGGCGAGGCAGCCCCAGCATTTT; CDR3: CASSPKNQGARQPQHF